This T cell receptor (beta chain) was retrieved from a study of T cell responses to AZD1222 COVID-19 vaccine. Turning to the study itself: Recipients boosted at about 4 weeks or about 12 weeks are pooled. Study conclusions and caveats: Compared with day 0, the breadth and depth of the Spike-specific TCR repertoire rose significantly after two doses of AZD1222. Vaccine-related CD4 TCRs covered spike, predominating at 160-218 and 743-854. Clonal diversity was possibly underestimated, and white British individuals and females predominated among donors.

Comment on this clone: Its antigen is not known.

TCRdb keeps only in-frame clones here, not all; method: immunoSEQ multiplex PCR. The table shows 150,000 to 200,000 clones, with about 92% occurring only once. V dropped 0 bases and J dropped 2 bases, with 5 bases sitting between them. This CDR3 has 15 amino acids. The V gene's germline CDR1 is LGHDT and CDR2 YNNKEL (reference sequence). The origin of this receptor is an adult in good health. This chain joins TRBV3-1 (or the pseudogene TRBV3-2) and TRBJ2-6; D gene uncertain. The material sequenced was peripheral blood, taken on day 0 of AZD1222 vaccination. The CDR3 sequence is CASSQDSAGANVLTF. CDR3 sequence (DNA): TGTGCCAGCAGCCAAGACAGTGCTGGGGCCAACGTCCTGACTTTC.